Detailed here is one T cell receptor (beta chain). The sample belongs to a study of shared clonotypes between healthy human individuals. Using immunoSEQ multiplex PCR, the repertoire was profiled, and TCRdb retains in-frame clones only, with some absent. The data show approximately 500,000 clones, with 81% seen just once and 10% to 15% held by the top ten. Healthy HIV-negative adults with no recent acute infections or vaccinations were recruited as donors. The sample was PBMCs. This sequence originates from a woman aged 40 to 50 in good health. Some clones in this sample may be carry-over from other donors' samples.

Written as DNA, the CDR3 is TGCAGCGTTGGGACAGGACAGGGGTTTGGCTACACCTTC. Encoded protein: CSVGTGQGFGYTF. The chain has TRBV29-1 and TRBJ1-2; 9 bases are shared with TRBD1. Losses at the gene ends were 4 bases for V and 7 bases for J; bases not matched to a gene: 7. The CDR3 spans 13 residues. Germline V gene lookup returns CDR1 SQVTM and CDR2 ANQGSEA.